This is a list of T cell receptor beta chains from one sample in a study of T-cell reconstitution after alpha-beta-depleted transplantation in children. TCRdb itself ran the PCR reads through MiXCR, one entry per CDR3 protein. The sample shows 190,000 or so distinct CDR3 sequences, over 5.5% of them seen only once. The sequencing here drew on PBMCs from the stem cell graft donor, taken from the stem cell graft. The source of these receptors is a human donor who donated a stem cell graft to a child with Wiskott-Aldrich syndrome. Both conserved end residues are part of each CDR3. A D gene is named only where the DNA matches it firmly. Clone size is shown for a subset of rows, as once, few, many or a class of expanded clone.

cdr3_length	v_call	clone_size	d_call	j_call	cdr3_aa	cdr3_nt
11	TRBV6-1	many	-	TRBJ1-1	CASSPYNEAFF	TGTGCCAGCAGCCCTTACAATGAAGCTTTCTTT
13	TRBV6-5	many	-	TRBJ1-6	CASRAGVVSPLHF	TGTGCCAGCAGGGCAGGGGTGGTTTCACCCCTCCACTTT
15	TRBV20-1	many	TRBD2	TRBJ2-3	CSARPIAGPTDTQYF	TGCAGTGCTAGGCCCATAGCGGGGCCCACAGATACGCAGTATTTT
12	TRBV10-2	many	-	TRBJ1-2	CASSEPNYGYTF	TGCGCCAGCAGTGAGCCTAACTATGGCTACACCTTC
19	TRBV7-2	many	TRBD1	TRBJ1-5	CASSFGTGYLLCSNQPQHF	TGTGCCAGCAGCTTCGGGACAGGGTATCTATTGTGTAGCAATCAGCCCCAGCATTTT
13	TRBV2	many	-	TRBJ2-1	CASTQGVLDEQFF	TGTGCCAGCACCCAGGGTGTTTTGGATGAGCAGTTCTTC
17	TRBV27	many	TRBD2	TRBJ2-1	CASSLYSTSGSDNEQFF	TGTGCCAGCAGTCTCTATTCGACTAGCGGGAGCGACAATGAGCAGTTCTTC
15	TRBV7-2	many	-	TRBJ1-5	CASSTITGLNQPQHF	TGTGCCAGCAGCACCATCACAGGCCTGAATCAGCCCCAGCATTTT
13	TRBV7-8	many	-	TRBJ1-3	CASSFQGGNTIYF	TGTGCCAGCAGCTTTCAGGGAGGAAACACCATATATTTT
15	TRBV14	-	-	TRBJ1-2	CASSQAGRILNGYTF	TGTGCCAGCAGCCAGGCAGGACGGATATTGAATGGCTACACCTTC
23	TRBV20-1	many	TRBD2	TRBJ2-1	CSARDPSLGAGLAGKSSYNEQFF	TGCAGTGCTAGAGATCCCTCCTTGGGGGCGGGACTAGCGGGCAAAAGCTCCTACAATGAGCAGTTCTTC
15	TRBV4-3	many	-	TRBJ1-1	CASSQEARGNTEAFF	TGCGCCAGCAGCCAAGAGGCCCGCGGGAACACTGAAGCTTTCTTT
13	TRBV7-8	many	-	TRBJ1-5	CASSSAKDQPQHF	TGTGCCAGCAGCTCTGCAAAGGACCAGCCCCAGCATTTT
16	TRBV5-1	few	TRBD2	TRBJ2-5	CASSAIAGVNQETQYF	TGCGCCAGCAGCGCCATAGCGGGGGTAAACCAAGAGACCCAGTACTTC
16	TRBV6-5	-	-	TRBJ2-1	CASSYVLREGVNEQFF	TGTGCCAGCAGTTACGTATTGCGAGAGGGGGTCAATGAGCAGTTCTTC
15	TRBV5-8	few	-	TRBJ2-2	CASSQLNSNTGELFF	TGTGCCAGCAGCCAGCTGAATTCGAACACCGGGGAGCTGTTTTTT
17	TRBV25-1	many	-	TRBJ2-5	CASSDPRAGQLLKTQYF	TGTGCCAGCAGTGATCCCCGGGCGGGACAACTTTTAAAGACCCAGTACTTC